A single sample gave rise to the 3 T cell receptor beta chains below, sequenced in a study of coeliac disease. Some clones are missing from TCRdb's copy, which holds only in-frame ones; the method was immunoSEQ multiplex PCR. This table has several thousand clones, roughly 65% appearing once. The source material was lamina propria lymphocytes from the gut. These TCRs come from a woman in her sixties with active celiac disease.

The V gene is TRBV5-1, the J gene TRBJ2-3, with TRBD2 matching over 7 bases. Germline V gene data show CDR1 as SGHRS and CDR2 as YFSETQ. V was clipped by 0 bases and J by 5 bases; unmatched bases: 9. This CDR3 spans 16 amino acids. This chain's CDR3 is CASSLASGTVGDTQYF. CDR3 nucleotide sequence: TGCGCCAGCAGCTTGGCTAGCGGTACCGTGGGAGATACGCAGTATTTT.

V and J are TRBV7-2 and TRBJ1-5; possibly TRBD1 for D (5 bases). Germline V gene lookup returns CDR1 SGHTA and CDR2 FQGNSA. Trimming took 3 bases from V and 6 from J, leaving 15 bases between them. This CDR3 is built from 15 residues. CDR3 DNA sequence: TGTGCCAGCAGCTTCTTTCAGGGCGGTGGTCAGCCCCAGCATTTT. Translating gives CASSFFQGGGQPQHF.

The CDR3 coding sequence is TGCGCCAGCAGCTTTGGACTAGCGGGGGGGTGGGGCACAGATACGCAGTATTTT. This sequence encodes CASSFGLAGGWGTDTQYF. The J gene is TRBJ2-3, the V gene TRBV5-1, with 15 bases identical to TRBD2. Germline V CDR1 and CDR2: SGHRS, YFSETQ. Losses at the gene ends were 2 bases for V and 1 base for J; bases not matched to a gene: 5. The CDR3 extends over 18 amino acids. Based on the CDR3 plus reference TRBV5-1 and TRBJ2-3, the full variable domain is KAGVTQTPRYLIKTRGQQVTLSCSPISGHRSVSWYQQTPGQGLQFLFEYFSETQRNKGNFPGRFSGRQFSNSRSEMNVSTLELGDSALYLCASSFGLAGGWGTDTQYFGPGTRLTVL.